The clone carrying this TCR beta chain has a single count. As yet, its antigen is unknown. Healthy bone marrow donors made up the donors. The CDR3 totals 16 residues. Trimming at V came to 3 bases and at J to 3 bases, leaving 8 bases not matched to a gene. CDR1 SGDLS and CDR2 YYNGEE come from the germline V gene. This entry is derived from a study of cytomegalovirus exposure and HLA in healthy donors. Study results and limitations: In an earlier analysis, productive rearrangement rates for most beta V segments clustered near 87% or 30%. Reports showed the classifier diagnosing cytomegalovirus status with high specificity and sensitivity.

PCR involved 60 Vbeta and 13 Jbeta primers. The data were produced by immunoSEQ multiplex PCR, yet TCRdb's version contains in-frame clones alone and is incomplete. The sample yields 95,000 to 150,000 clones, nearly 65% seen once. The chain links TRBV9 to TRBJ2-2; 7 bases map to TRBD2. The TCR was taken from a man aged 40-49 years in good health and CMV-seropositive. Sequenced input: PBMCs. The chain's CDR3 is CASSESRGSYTGELFF. The CDR3 bases are TGTGCCAGCAGCGAGTCGCGGGGGTCATACACCGGGGAGCTGTTTTTT.